A single TCR beta chain is shown here with its context. Its antigen is not known. This CDR3 has 14 amino acids. Trimming took 8 bases from V and 3 from J; bases not matched to a gene: 10. Germline V CDR1 and CDR2: SGHTA, FQGNSA. This table comes from immunoSEQ multiplex PCR, and its TCRdb copy is limited to in-frame clones, with some not included. The sample consists of about 78,000 clones, around four fifths of them appearing once. This sample is part of a study of T cell responses to AZD1222 COVID-19 vaccine. Whole-study results and caveats: Baseline seropositivity occurred in only six AZD1222 recipients.

Sequenced here: peripheral blood, sampled on day 0 of AZD1222 vaccination. This clonotype was obtained from an adult in good health. The chain employs TRBV7-2 and TRBJ2-7; 7 bases agree with TRBD2. CDR3 sequence (DNA): TGTGCCAGCGGTGATGCGGGGGTACACTACGAGCAGTACTTC. Residues: CASGDAGVHYEQYF.